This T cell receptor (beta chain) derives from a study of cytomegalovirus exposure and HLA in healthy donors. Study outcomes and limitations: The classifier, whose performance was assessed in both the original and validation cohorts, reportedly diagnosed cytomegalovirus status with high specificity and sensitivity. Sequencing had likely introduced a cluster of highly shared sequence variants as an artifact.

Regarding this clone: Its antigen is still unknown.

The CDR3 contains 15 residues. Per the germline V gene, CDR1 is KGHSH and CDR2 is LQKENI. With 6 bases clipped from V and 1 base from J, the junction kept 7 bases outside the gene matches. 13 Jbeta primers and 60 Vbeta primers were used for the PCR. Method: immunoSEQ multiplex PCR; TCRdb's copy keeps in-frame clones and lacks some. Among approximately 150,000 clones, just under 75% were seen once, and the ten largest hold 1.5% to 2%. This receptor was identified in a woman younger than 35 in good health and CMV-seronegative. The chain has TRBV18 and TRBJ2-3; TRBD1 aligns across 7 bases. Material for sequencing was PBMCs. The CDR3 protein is CASSRGGQGTDTQYF. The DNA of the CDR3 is TGTGCCAGCTCGCGCGGAGGACAGGGCACAGATACGCAGTATTTT.